Following are 23 T cell receptor beta chains from one sample sequenced in a study of control samples from healthy donors and cancer patients. Measured with immunoSEQ multiplex PCR; TCRdb has only the in-frame clones, and not every one. Of about 220,000 clones listed, 85% to 95% are singletons. Sequencing input: blood. The receptors here all came from a man aged 50-59 years in good health.

CDR3 sequence (DNA): TGTGCCAGCACCCTGGACAGGGAGGGTTCACCCCTCCACTTT. Translating it yields CASTLDREGSPLHF. The rearrangement uses TRBV19 and TRBJ1-6; TRBD1 matches 8 bases. Looked up from germline, CDR1 is LNHDA and CDR2 is SQIVND (reference sequence). This CDR3 is built from 14 residues. J gave up 9 bases and V 9 bases, and 10 bases lay outside the gene matches.

The V and J genes are TRBV5-1 and TRBJ2-7; either TRBD1 or TRBD2 may supply D (5 bases each). Trimming took 3 bases from V and 3 from J, leaving 13 bases between them. CDR1 SGHRS and CDR2 YFSETQ come from the germline V gene. This CDR3 comprises 14 residues. In DNA, the CDR3 is TGCGCCAGCAGCTATTGGGACGAGGACTACGAGCAGTACTTC. Protein: CASSYWDEDYEQYF.

This clone was counted only a few times. The V call is TRBV30, the J call TRBJ2-7; D gene ambiguous. The V gene's germline CDR1 is GTSNPN and CDR2 SVGIG (reference sequence). Trimming took 1 base from V and 2 from J, leaving 9 bases between them. The CDR3 contains 13 residues. The CDR3 sequence is CAWSAQPPYEQYF. The CDR3 nucleotides are TGTGCCTGGAGTGCTCAGCCCCCCTACGAGCAGTACTTC. Combining the CDR3 with reference TRBV30 and TRBJ2-7 gives the whole variable domain SQTIHQWPATLVQPVGSPLSLECTVEGTSNPNLYWYRQAAGRGLQLLFYSVGIGQISSEVPQNLSASRPQDRQFILSSKKLLLSDSGFYLCAWSAQPPYEQYFGPGTRLTVT.

This clone showed up just once. J is TRBJ1-2 and V is TRBV6-5, with a possible D match to TRBD1 (5 bases). Germline CDR1 MNHEY, CDR2 SVGAGI. Trimming shortened V by 0 bases and J by 7 bases, and 12 bases separated the two germline ends. CDR3 length: 14 residues. The CDR3 reads CASSYSGPRGGYTF. The DNA for the CDR3 is TGTGCCAGCAGTTACTCCGGCCCTAGGGGTGGCTACACCTTC.

The genes are TRBV11-3 and TRBJ2-3, with TRBD2 identical over 14 bases. J was trimmed by 4 bases and V by 5 bases; bases with no gene match: 5. The CDR3 is 16 amino acids. Looked up from germline, CDR1 is SGHNT and CDR2 is YENEEA. The CDR3 bases are TGTGCCAGCAGCCCCGGACTAGCGGGGGGCCCAGATACGCAGTATTTT. It is translated as CASSPGLAGGPDTQYF.

The J gene is TRBJ1-6, the V gene TRBV6-5; 10 nucleotides align to TRBD1. V gave up 0 bases and J gave up 11 bases; unmatched junction bases: 4. The CDR3 length is 15 residues. The germline gives CDR1 MNHEY, CDR2 SVGAGI. The CDR3 nucleotides are TGTGCCAGCAGTTACTCTGGGACAGGGGACCCACCCCTCCACTTT. Protein product: CASSYSGTGDPPLHF.

The chain couples TRBV7-3 to TRBJ1-2, with a possible D match to TRBD1 (5 bases). V lost 2 bases to trimming and J lost 8 bases, with 9 bases between them. This CDR3 has 12 amino acids. Germline-derived CDR1 and CDR2 are SGHTA and FQGTGA. Here the CDR3 reads CASSLVRVGYTF. DNA for the CDR3: TGTGCCAGCAGCTTAGTCAGGGTGGGCTACACCTTC.

The chain recombines TRBV28 with TRBJ2-7, with TRBD2 matching 13 bases. The V segment lost 4 bases and the J segment 6 bases; nucleotides outside the gene matches: 6. Germline V gene sequence: CDR1 MDHEN, CDR2 SYDVKM. The CDR3 has 15 amino acids. DNA of the CDR3: TGTGCCAGCAGTTCCTGGACTAGCGGGGGCAGCGAGCAGTACTTC. Translated: CASSSWTSGGSEQYF. The whole variable domain, remainder taken from reference TRBV28 and TRBJ2-7, is DVKVTQSSRYLVKRTGEKVFLECVQDMDHENMFWYRQDPGLGLRLIYFSYDVKMKEKGDIPEGYSVSREKKERFSLILESASTNQTSMYLCASSSWTSGGSEQYFGPGTRLTVT.

The chain links TRBV15 to TRBJ1-2; no clear D. This CDR3 has 13 amino acids. V shed 1 base and J shed 0 bases, with 3 bases lying between them. Germline CDR1 LNHNV, CDR2 YYDKDF (reference sequence). The CDR3 reads CATSRAANYGYTF. The DNA for the CDR3 is TGTGCCACCAGCAGAGCTGCTAACTATGGCTACACCTTC.

The V call is TRBV28, the J call TRBJ1-1; 7 bases align to TRBD1. Germline V gives CDR1 MDHEN, CDR2 SYDVKM. The CDR3 is made up of 13 amino acids. Trimming took 11 bases from V and 3 from J; bases not matched to a gene: 9. The chain's CDR3 is CAVLTGSHTEAFF. The DNA of the CDR3 is TGTGCCGTATTGACAGGGTCCCACACTGAAGCTTTCTTT.

This chain uses TRBV6-5 with TRBJ2-4, with D uncertain. Germline CDR1 MNHEY, CDR2 SVGAGI. V lost 2 bases to trimming and J lost 13 bases, with 9 bases between them. This CDR3 contains 11 residues. CDR3 sequence: CASSYESLQYF. CDR3 bases: TGTGCCAGCAGTTACGAATCATTACAGTACTTC.

V usage is TRBV18 and J usage is TRBJ2-7, with a possible D match to TRBD1 (6 bases). V was trimmed by 1 base and J by 5 bases, leaving 15 bases between them. This CDR3 is built from 15 residues. Germline CDR1 reads KGHSH; CDR2 reads LQKENI. The CDR3, as DNA: TGTGCCAGCTCACCACGGGACAATCCTGTCCACGAGCAGTACTTC. It yields the protein CASSPRDNPVHEQYF.

This chain uses TRBV9 with TRBJ2-3, with 10 bases fitting TRBD1. Germline V gene sequence: CDR1 SGDLS, CDR2 YYNGEE. The V gene end was trimmed by 4 bases and the J gene end by 6 bases; junction bases not matched to a gene: 8. This CDR3 spans 15 amino acids. CDR3 nucleotides: TGTGCCAGCAGCCCGGGACAGGGGAAGGTGGATACGCAGTATTTT. It codes for CASSPGQGKVDTQYF. The full variable domain, rest sourced from reference TRBV9 and TRBJ2-3, is DSGVTQTPKHLITATGQRVTLRCSPRSGDLSVYWYQQSLDQGLQFLIQYYNGEERAKGNILERFSAQQFPDLHSELNLSSLELGDSALYFCASSPGQGKVDTQYFGPGTRLTVL.

V usage is TRBV6-4 and J usage is TRBJ2-2; D possibly corresponds to TRBD1 (6 bases). Germline loops: CDR1 MRHNA, CDR2 SNTAGT. CDR3 size: 15 residues. Trimming removed 3 bases at V and 4 bases at J, with 12 bases between. The CDR3 sequence is CASSDSRGGTGELFF. CDR3 nucleotides: TGTGCCAGCAGTGATAGCAGGGGCGGCACCGGGGAGCTGTTTTTT.

The J gene is TRBJ1-6, the V gene TRBV6-5; D is unclear. Germline loops: CDR1 MNHEY, CDR2 SVGAGI. CDR3 length equals 12 residues. Trimming cost V 2 bases and J 9 bases, with 5 bases left between them. The CDR3 protein is CASSYRSSPLHF. For the CDR3, the DNA is TGTGCCAGCAGTTACCGGAGTTCACCCCTCCACTTT.

This sequence joins TRBV5-5 and TRBJ1-2, with a weak D call TRBD1 (5 bases). This CDR3 spans 16 amino acids. With 1 base removed from V and 5 bases from J, the gap between germline ends came to 18 bases. Germline V lookup: CDR1 SGHKS, CDR2 YYEKEE (reference sequence). The CDR3 region has the DNA TGTGCCAGCAGCTTGAGAGGGGACCTCACCCCATATGGCTACACCTTC. Encoded protein: CASSLRGDLTPYGYTF.

V and J are TRBV6-5 and TRBJ2-7; D unresolved. The CDR3 consists of 13 residues. The V and J ends lost 6 bases and 1 base respectively, with 10 bases between them. Germline values: CDR1 MNHEY, CDR2 SVGAGI. Here the CDR3 reads CASRNGPSYEQYV. CDR3 DNA: TGTGCCAGCAGAAATGGGCCGTCCTACGAGCAGTACGTC.

This clone was counted a single time. The chain couples TRBV30 to TRBJ1-5; D unclear. V dropped 2 bases and J dropped 7 bases, with 15 bases sitting between them. The CDR3 is 14 residues long. Germline values: CDR1 GTSNPN, CDR2 SVGIG (reference sequence). CDR3 bases: TGTGCCTGGAGTAGGGCCCCGGGGAACCAGCCCCAGCATTTT. Protein sequence: CAWSRAPGNQPQHF.

The chain employs TRBV5-6 and TRBJ1-2; the D gene is possibly TRBD1 (6 bases). Germline V gene lookup returns CDR1 SGHDT and CDR2 YYEEEE. Trimming cost V 1 base and J 8 bases, with 12 bases left between them. The CDR3 length is 13 residues. The CDR3 sequence is CASSLRSGVGYTF. The CDR3 DNA follows: TGTGCCAGCAGCTTGCGCTCAGGGGTCGGCTACACCTTC.

The chain uses TRBV5-6 and TRBJ2-1; no clear D gene. The CDR3 is 13 residues long. V was clipped by 1 base and J by 12 bases, with 14 bases between them. The germline CDR1 and CDR2 sequences are SGHDT and YYEEEE. The chain's CDR3 is CASSLRVSSGQFF. DNA of the CDR3: TGTGCCAGCAGCTTGAGAGTCTCGTCTGGGCAGTTCTTC.

This chain uses TRBV7-8 with TRBJ2-3, with D perhaps matching TRBD1 (6 bases). V lost 6 bases, J lost 6 bases, and 16 bases lay in between. The CDR3 runs 14 residues. Germline V gene data show CDR1 as SGHVS and CDR2 as FQNEAQ. The CDR3 region is CASSPGHAIDTQYF. The CDR3 region has the DNA TGTGCCAGCAGTCCGGGACACGCTATTGATACGCAGTATTTT.

Only one count was recorded for this clone. This chain joins TRBV19 and TRBJ1-2; 10 bases line up with TRBD1. Trimming cost V 5 bases and J 4 bases; bases outside gene matches: 7. Germline CDR1 and CDR2: LNHDA and SQIVND (reference sequence). This CDR3 comprises 15 residues. CDR3 in DNA: TGTGCCAGTAGTGAGATGACAGGGGGCTTCTATGGCTACACCTTC. It codes for CASSEMTGGFYGYTF.

J is TRBJ2-5 and V is TRBV5-1; 9 nucleotides agree with TRBD1. This CDR3 has 14 amino acids. Per germline, CDR1 SGHRS and CDR2 YFSETQ. With V trimmed by 2 bases and J by 4 bases, 3 bases remained unmatched. The CDR3: CASSFDRGVETQYF. The DNA of the CDR3 is TGCGCCAGCAGCTTCGACAGGGGGGTAGAGACCCAGTACTTC.